One sample yielded the 31 T cell receptor beta chains listed below, sequenced in a study of human T cells and chemical hapten exposure. TCRdb re-called the RACE reads with MiXCR, one entry per CDR3 protein. Here the sample spans some 77,000 distinct CDR3 sequences, about 9.2% being singletons. Time point noted: healthy volunteer bleed at 6 weeks. Unfractionated whole blood was the source from which total RNA was extracted. The sample consisted of whole blood. The origin of the receptors is a female donor in good health. Some clones in this sample may be carry-over from other donors' samples.

As regards this clonotype: An end of the junction does not agree with germline; a read error may underlie this. V usage is TRBV5-5 and J usage is TRBJ2-7; D is uncertain. CDR1 SGHKS and CDR2 YYEKEE come from the germline V gene (reference sequence). The CDR3 loop spans 15 amino acids. The CDR3 spells CVSSFLVSEMGEQYF. Written as DNA, the CDR3 is TGTGTCAGCAGCTTTCTAGTGTCAGAAATGGGCGAGCAGTACTTC.

V is TRBV12-3 or TRBV12-4 and J is TRBJ1-2; 7 nucleotides line up with TRBD1. V lost 5 bases, J lost 0 bases, and 6 bases stayed unmatched. The CDR3 runs 15 residues. The CDR3 DNA reads TGTGCCAGCAGTGACCAGGGGGAATCTAACTATGGCTACACCTTC. Protein sequence: CASSDQGESNYGYTF.

This clonotype was observed at least ten times. The chain uses TRBV5-5 and TRBJ1-5; perhaps TRBD1 as D (5 bases). The germline gives CDR1 SGHKS, CDR2 YYEKEE (reference sequence). CDR3 length: 13 amino acids. V gave up 4 bases and J gave up 7 bases, with 12 bases separating them. The CDR3 loop is CASSPTDPQPQHF. Written as DNA, the CDR3 is TGTGCCAGCAGCCCGACAGACCCACAGCCCCAGCATTTT.

This chain joins TRBV5-4 and TRBJ2-1; TRBD1 matches at 9 bases. The germline CDR1 and CDR2 sequences are SGHNT and YYREEE (reference sequence). V shed 5 bases and J 4 bases; nucleotides not matched to a gene: 1. This CDR3 contains 13 residues. The CDR3 nucleotides read TGTGCCAGCAGGGGACAGGGTTACAATGAGCAGTTCTTC. It is translated as CASRGQGYNEQFF.

This clonotype appeared a few times. V gene TRBV7-9 combines with J gene TRBJ2-2, with 13 nucleotides matching TRBD2. This CDR3 contains 18 residues. The J segment lost 7 bases and the V segment lost 3 bases, leaving 11 bases of the junction unmatched. From germline, CDR1 is SEHNR and CDR2 FQNEAQ (reference sequence). The CDR3 DNA follows: TGTGCCAGCAGCTTTTCGACTAGCGGGGGGCTACTCGTCGGGGAGCTGTTTTTT. Translated: CASSFSTSGGLLVGELFF.

This clonotype was counted between two and nine times. The rearrangement uses TRBV7-9 and TRBJ2-3, with TRBD1 identical over 7 bases. CDR3 length equals 15 residues. Trimming removed 5 bases from V and 1 base from J; junction bases left unmatched: 6. CDR1 and CDR2 from the germline V gene are SEHNR and FQNEAQ (reference sequence). Here the CDR3 reads CASSPGQPGTDTQYF. CDR3 DNA sequence: TGTGCCAGCAGCCCGGGACAGCCAGGCACAGATACGCAGTATTTT.

The chain carries TRBV2 and TRBJ2-3; the D gene is possibly TRBD1 (7 bases). Trimming cost V 1 base and J 3 bases, with 14 bases left between them. This CDR3 has 16 residues. From germline, CDR1 is SNHLY and CDR2 FYNNEI. As DNA, the CDR3 is TGTGCCAGCAGTGAAGGGACAGGAGGGGAAACAGATACGCAGTATTTT. This translates into CASSEGTGGETDTQYF.

The J gene is TRBJ2-1, the V gene TRBV7-2, with D uncertain. CDR1 is SGHTA, CDR2 FQGNSA, per germline. The V and J ends lost 5 bases and 3 bases respectively, with 8 bases between them. The CDR3 sequence is 13 residues long. CDR3 sequence reads: CASSTDLYNEQFF. CDR3 nucleotide sequence: TGTGCCAGCAGCACAGATCTCTACAATGAGCAGTTCTTC.

In this sample, this clonotype turned up a few times. J is TRBJ2-2 and V is TRBV29-1; TRBD1 matches 9 bases. Germline-derived CDR1 and CDR2 are SQVTM and ANQGSEA. With V trimmed by 7 bases and J by 5 bases, 8 bases remained unmatched. The CDR3 sequence is 14 residues long. In DNA form, the CDR3 reads TGCAGCGGGTCCGGGACAGGGCGTACCGGGGAGCTGTTTTTT. Its protein is CSGSGTGRTGELFF.

CDR3 in amino acids: CACHSSGTGTDTQYF. CDR3 sequence (DNA): TGTGCCTGTCACTCTAGCGGGACCGGCACAGATACGCAGTATTTT. This chain uses TRBV28 with TRBJ2-3, with 9 bases identical to TRBD2. CDR1 and CDR2 (germline): MDHEN, SYDVKM. Trimming removed 11 bases from V and 1 base from J; junction bases left unmatched: 10. This CDR3 comprises 15 residues.

The V and J genes are TRBV5-6 and TRBJ2-3; 13 bases align to TRBD2. Germline lookup yields CDR1 SGHDT and CDR2 YYEEEE. V shed 4 bases, J shed 6 bases, and the junction held 14 bases outside the gene matches. The CDR3 loop spans 18 amino acids. The CDR3 DNA reads TGTGCCAGCAGCGTTACAGGGGAGGGGACTAGCGGGGTGGATACGCAGTATTTT. Its translation: CASSVTGEGTSGVDTQYF.

Points on this clonotype: Here the CDR3 omits its conserved ending phenylalanine or tryptophan, so a read error is the likely source. Because the CDR3's place on the DNA is in doubt, the DNA is left out and the CDR3 is given as listed by TCRdb. The chain combines TRBV28 with TRBJ1-3; TRBD1 was called by the table and not checked on the DNA. From its first to its last residue, the CDR3 has 13 amino acids. Germline V CDR1 and CDR2: MDHEN, SYDVKM. The CDR3 reads CASSLSRDSALLS.

This rearrangement joins TRBV4-3 to TRBJ2-7; no clear D gene. CDR1 LGHNA and CDR2 YSLEER come from the germline V gene. The CDR3 is made up of 11 amino acids. The germline V and J ends were trimmed by 5 bases and 6 bases, with 8 bases remaining between them. The CDR3 protein is CASSFGSEQYF. The CDR3 DNA reads TGCGCCAGCAGCTTCGGATCCGAGCAGTACTTC.

This clonotype was seen repeatedly, ten times or more. The J gene is TRBJ2-3, the V gene TRBV6-6; 10 nucleotides line up with TRBD2. The CDR3 totals 15 residues. The V gene's germline CDR1 is MNHNY and CDR2 SVGAGI (reference sequence). The V gene end was trimmed by 2 bases and the J gene end by 3 bases; junction bases not matched to a gene: 2. The CDR3 region is CASSYPSGGTDTQYF. The DNA of the CDR3 is TGTGCCAGCAGTTACCCTAGCGGGGGAACAGATACGCAGTATTTT.

This clonotype showed up many times. The CDR3 reads CSVDRGPPRNTEAFF. CDR3 sequence (DNA): TGCAGCGTTGACAGGGGGCCGCCCCGGAACACTGAAGCTTTCTTT. This chain uses TRBV29-1 with TRBJ1-1; 8 nucleotides align to TRBD1. The CDR3 is made up of 15 amino acids. V was clipped by 3 bases and J by 1 base; unmatched bases: 7. Germline V gene data show CDR1 as SQVTM and CDR2 as ANQGSEA. The full variable domain, rest sourced from reference TRBV29-1 and TRBJ1-1, is SAVISQKPSRDICQRGTSLTIQCQVDSQVTMMFWYRQQPGQSLTLIATANQGSEATYESGFVIDKFPISRPNLTFSTLTVSNMSPEDSSIYLCSVDRGPPRNTEAFFGQGTRLTVV.

This clonotype was counted ten times or more. The chain joins TRBV11-2 to TRBJ1-1; 10 bases map to TRBD1. The CDR3 is 17 residues long. J gave up 4 bases and V 0 bases, and 8 bases lay outside the gene matches. From germline, CDR1 is SGHAT and CDR2 FQNNGV. In DNA, the CDR3 is TGTGCCAGCAGCTTAGAAGGGACAGGGGATTTTGGCACTGAAGCTTTCTTT. Its translation: CASSLEGTGDFGTEAFF.

In DNA, the CDR3 is TGTGCCAGCAGTTTGATCGGGGGAAAACTGTTTTTT. It codes for CASSLIGGKLFF. The rearrangement links TRBV12-3 or TRBV12-4 to TRBJ1-4; D may be TRBD1 (5 bases). CDR3 length: 12 residues. Trimming pared 3 bases from V and 10 bases from J, leaving 9 bases between.

In its sample, this clonotype was seen a few times. The chain couples TRBV5-6 to TRBJ1-5; no reliable D call. The ends were cut back, 2 bases at V and 6 bases at J, with 12 bases in the middle. The CDR3 contains 14 residues. CDR1 is SGHDT and CDR2 is YYEEEE in the germline V gene. CDR3 nucleotides: TGTGCCAGCAGCTTACGGCAGGACCGTCAGCCCCAGCATTTT. Translation gives CASSLRQDRQPQHF.

The rearrangement joins TRBV18 to TRBJ2-1; 12 bases align to TRBD2. Losses at the gene ends were 3 bases for V and 8 bases for J; bases not matched to a gene: 5. Per germline, CDR1 KGHSH and CDR2 LQKENI. This CDR3 region has 15 residues. CDR3 DNA sequence: TGTGCCAGCTCACCCTCTAGCGGGGGGGCCTATGAGCAGTTCTTC. Translating it yields CASSPSSGGAYEQFF.

This clonotype was detected many times. This chain uses TRBV12-3 or TRBV12-4 with TRBJ1-2; D is ambiguous. The CDR3 spans 16 residues. Trimming pared 2 bases from V and 0 bases from J, leaving 13 bases between. CDR3 region: CASSLSTGSANYGYTF. The CDR3, as DNA: TGTGCCAGCAGTTTAAGCACCGGATCCGCTAACTATGGCTACACCTTC.

This clonotype has more than one count but fewer than ten. The genes are TRBV21-1 and TRBJ2-1; the table's TRBD1 call for D was not verified on the DNA. TRBV21-1 is a listed pseudogene. The CDR3 spans 16 residues. The CDR3 spells CASSKGGQGPCGEQFF. CDR3 DNA sequence: TGTGCCAGCAGCAAAGGGGGCCAGGGGCCTTGCGGTGAGCAGTTCTTC.

The V call is TRBV2, the J call TRBJ2-2; D is ambiguous. This CDR3 region has 13 residues. Trimming left V 7 bases short and J 6 bases short, with 12 bases between. Germline CDR1 SNHLY, CDR2 FYNNEI. The chain's CDR3 is CASTRESAGELFF. DNA of the CDR3: TGTGCCAGCACCCGCGAGTCCGCCGGGGAGCTGTTTTTT.

The V and J genes are TRBV7-9 and TRBJ2-7; 7 bases fit TRBD1. CDR3 length: 16 amino acids. Germline CDR1 is SEHNR and CDR2 is FQNEAQ (reference sequence). J gave up 3 bases and V 5 bases, and 13 bases lay outside the gene matches. The CDR3 DNA reads TGTGCCAGCAGCCCCCCCGGACAGGCGCTCTTCTACGAGCAGTACTTC. Translated, it gives CASSPPGQALFYEQYF.

The V and J genes are TRBV6-1 and TRBJ2-3; perhaps TRBD1 as D (6 bases). Trimming took 6 bases from V and 5 from J, leaving 27 bases between them. There are 18 residues in the CDR3. CDR1 is MNHNS, CDR2 SASEGT, per germline. CDR3 sequence: CASSVSPGHLRGVDTQYF. In DNA, the CDR3 is TGTGCCAGCAGCGTGAGCCCGGGACACCTAAGAGGAGTAGATACGCAGTATTTT.

This clonotype was recorded at least ten times. CDR3 protein: CASSRDQNTEAFF. In DNA form, the CDR3 reads TGCGCCAGCAGTCGGGACCAGAACACTGAAGCTTTCTTT. The chain joins TRBV5-1 to TRBJ1-1, with D perhaps matching TRBD1 (5 bases). Per the germline V gene, CDR1 is SGHRS and CDR2 is YFSETQ. V lost 5 bases to trimming and J lost 1 base, with 9 bases between them. The CDR3 runs 13 residues.

Only a few counts were recorded for this clonotype. The rearrangement uses TRBV28 and TRBJ1-2, with TRBD1 as a possible D gene (5 bases). V was trimmed by 7 bases and J by 4 bases, leaving 13 bases between them. The CDR3 is 13 residues long. Germline CDR1 is MDHEN and CDR2 is SYDVKM. The CDR3 spells CASNQGCTYGYTF. The CDR3 DNA reads as TGTGCCAGCAATCAGGGTTGTACCTATGGCTACACCTTC.

The chain carries TRBV5-1 and TRBJ2-3; the match to TRBD2 covers 10 bases. CDR3 length: 16 residues. The germline V gene encodes CDR1 SGHRS and CDR2 YFSETQ. V dropped 2 bases and J dropped 5; count of bases not matched to a gene: 8. In DNA, the CDR3 is TGCGCCAGCAGCTTTAAAGCGGGGGGGTCGCAAGATACGCAGTATTTT. Translation: CASSFKAGGSQDTQYF. Combining the CDR3 with reference TRBV5-1 and TRBJ2-3 gives the whole variable domain KAGVTQTPRYLIKTRGQQVTLSCSPISGHRSVSWYQQTPGQGLQFLFEYFSETQRNKGNFPGRFSGRQFSNSRSEMNVSTLELGDSALYLCASSFKAGGSQDTQYFGPGTRLTVL.

This clonotype appeared a few times. V gene TRBV3-1 combines with J gene TRBJ2-6, with a possible D match to TRBD2 (5 bases). Germline V gene lookup returns CDR1 LGHDT and CDR2 YNNKEL (reference sequence). CDR3 length: 13 residues. The V end was cut by 6 bases, the J end by 3 bases, with 6 bases between. The CDR3 loop is CASSRGGANVLTF. In DNA form, the CDR3 reads TGTGCCAGCAGTCGGGGTGGGGCCAACGTCCTGACTTTC.

This clonotype was detected ten times or more. CDR3 coding DNA: TGCAGTGCTAGAGAGCCCGACAGCCCTGATCAGCCCCAGCATTTT. This codes for CSAREPDSPDQPQHF. This sequence joins TRBV20-1 and TRBJ1-5, with D perhaps matching TRBD1 (5 bases). Germline loops: CDR1 DFQATT, CDR2 SNEGSKA (reference sequence). V lost 0 bases and J lost 5, with 14 bases in between. CDR3 length: 15 amino acids.

This clonotype was counted at least ten times. The chain is built from TRBV6-1 and TRBJ1-5; tentatively, D is TRBD1 (5 bases). Between the trimmed V and J ends, which lost 10 bases and 1 base, there was a span of 23 bases. The CDR3 is 17 residues long. Germline V gene sequence: CDR1 MNHNS, CDR2 SASEGT. The DNA for the CDR3 is TGTGCCACCACTCGATTCGTAGGGGCCTGGAGCAATCAGCCCCAGCATTTT. This sequence encodes CATTRFVGAWSNQPQHF.

This clonotype was counted ten times or more. The rearrangement joins TRBV4-1 to TRBJ1-5; 8 positions match TRBD1. V lost 3 bases and J lost 3; bases outside the gene matches: 7. The CDR3 consists of 16 residues. Germline V CDR1 and CDR2: MGHRA, YSYEKL. The CDR3 loop is CASSHVGTGDNQPQHF. As DNA, the CDR3 is TGCGCCAGCAGCCACGTTGGGACAGGAGACAATCAGCCCCAGCATTTT.